This TCR beta chain appears in the sequencing data of a study of blood T cell repertoires in COVID-19 (dated by TCRdb to 2019 to 2021). As for the study more broadly: Collaborator samples came from the United States, Italy and Spain and covered acute and convalescent phases of COVID-19. Subjects who had been exposed to COVID-19, were actively infected with it, or had recovered from it provided the deeply sampled blood TCRbeta repertoires that made up the dataset. Where available, HLA class I and class II types were taken from metadata supplied by the sample provider and were not determined by assay-based typing. The repertoires were released in a freely available public database meant as a resource for research on the immune response to SARS-CoV-2. Samples came from the ongoing ImmuneRACE study (first 160 participants) plus 1,254 subjects from 6 global collaborators. Nearly every sample came with metadata listing a de-identified subject ID, COVID-19 status, age in years and sex. The material from the prospective study consisted of cDNA or gDNA derived from T cells, B-cell-depleted T cells, or PBMCs. General findings and caveats noted by the study authors: How much clinical and demographic metadata was included differed by source and by participant, and the metadata was provided uncurated.

TCRbeta CDR3 regions were amplified from genomic DNA by means of the immunoSEQ Assay, a bias-controlled multiplex PCR. The authors' analysis ran thus. The number of nucleated cells in each sample was estimated from the amplification of reference gene primers within the assay. Sequence reads were collapsed and filtered to measure the absolute abundance of every unique TCRbeta CDR3 rearrangement. For each sample, productive Simpson clonality was calculated as the square root of Simpson's diversity index over productive rearrangements. This is the immuneACCESS table as TCRdb keeps it, with only in-frame sequences that have V and J called. A part of the clones is gone; compared with another copy, unresolved V genes explain less than half, and the rest is unexplained. Clonal size and the V and J genes are those of that table, whereas D and trimming came from the DNA. This sample holds under 200,000 clones; around 82% were observed only once. In total, the top ten clones hold less than 5.5% of the sample.

For this clone: Its antigen remains undetermined. There are no base qualities to consult, and no much larger clone falls within one base.

In the prospective study, participants were roughly 18 to 95 years old, resided in fewer than 25 geographic areas of the United States, and were enrolled through a virtual design. To assign participants to cohorts, the prospective study relied on clinical history that participants themselves reported in a screening survey and a study questionnaire. In the prospective study, mobile phlebotomists collected whole blood, serum and a nasopharyngeal or oropharyngeal swab from each participant. Over a roughly 2-month period, participants in the prospective study had the option of providing additional blood draws and questionnaires. Blood samples from the prospective study were shipped frozen or at room temperature prior to DNA extraction. Cut back by 5 bases and 11 bases, the V and J ends lie 16 bases apart. Including the terminal cysteine and phenylalanine, the CDR3 comprises 13 residues. Only CDR3 DNA is held: 39 bases, read in frame from base 1. Sequences SGHTA (CDR1) and FQGNSA (CDR2) are obtained from the germline V gene.

The chain is assembled from TRBV7-2 and TRBJ1-5, with a tentative D gene TRBD1 over 6 matching bases. Sequenced: PBMCs or T cells enriched from blood (not recorded which). The clonotype comes from a woman aged 55-70 years with acute COVID-19. The sequence in DNA is TGTGCCAGCAGCGGATTACAGGGTTCAGCCCAGCATTTT. It specifies CASSGLQGSAQHF.